This T cell receptor beta chain was found in a study of OX40 agonist ivuxolimab in advanced cancers. About the research overall: Anti-PD-1, anti-PD-L1 or anti-CTLA-4 therapy given earlier was allowed, and about 38% had some.

Study observations and caveats: Doses of 0.1 to 3.0 mg/kg were accompanied by clonal expansion of CD4+ and CD8+ blood T cells by week 6.

A word on this clone: Antigen specificity is unknown.

Produced via immunoSEQ multiplex PCR; TCRdb's table is partial and in-frame only. The data hold approximately 37,000 clones, with 65% to 75% observed a single time. This CDR3 has 18 residues. Trimming took off 2 bases at V and 3 bases at J, with 25 bases between the two ends. CDR1 and CDR2 (germline): GTSNPN, SVGIG (reference sequence). The TCR was taken from an adult with an advanced solid tumor such as melanoma, head and neck, liver or kidney cancer. The sample here was CD4+ or CD8+ T cells sorted from blood, taken in a trial of the OX40 agonist ivuxolimab. V gene TRBV30 combines with J gene TRBJ1-2, with a possible D match to TRBD1 (6 bases). The CDR3: CAWSSMFGTLQGDYGYTF. The DNA of the CDR3 is TGTGCCTGGAGTTCTATGTTCGGGACACTACAAGGGGACTATGGCTACACCTTC.